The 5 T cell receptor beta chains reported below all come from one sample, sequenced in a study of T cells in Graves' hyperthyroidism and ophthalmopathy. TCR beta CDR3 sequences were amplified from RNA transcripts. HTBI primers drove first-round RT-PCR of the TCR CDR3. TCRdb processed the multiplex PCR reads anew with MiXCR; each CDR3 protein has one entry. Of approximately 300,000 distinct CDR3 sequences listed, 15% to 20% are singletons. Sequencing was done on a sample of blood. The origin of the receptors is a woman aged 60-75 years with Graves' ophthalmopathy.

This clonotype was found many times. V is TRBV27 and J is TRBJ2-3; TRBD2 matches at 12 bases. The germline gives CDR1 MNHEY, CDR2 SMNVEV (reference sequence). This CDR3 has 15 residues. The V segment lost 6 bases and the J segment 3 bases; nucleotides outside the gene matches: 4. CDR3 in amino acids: CASSSTSGGTDTQYF. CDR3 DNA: TGTGCCAGCAGCTCCACTAGCGGGGGGACAGATACGCAGTATTTT.

The CDR3 loop reads CASSRHPDNEQFF. CDR3 bases: TGTGCCAGCAGTCGGCACCCCGACAATGAGCAGTTCTTC. The rearrangement links TRBV28 to TRBJ2-1; D is unresolved. Trimming left V 5 bases short and J 5 bases short, with 10 bases between. The CDR3 is 13 residues long. Germline V CDR1 and CDR2: MDHEN, SYDVKM.

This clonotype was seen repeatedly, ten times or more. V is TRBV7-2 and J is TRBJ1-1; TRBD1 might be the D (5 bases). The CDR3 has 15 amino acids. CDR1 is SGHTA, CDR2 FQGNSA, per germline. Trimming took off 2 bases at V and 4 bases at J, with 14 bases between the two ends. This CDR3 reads CASSLSRDWSTEAFF. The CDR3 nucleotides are TGTGCCAGCAGCTTAAGCCGGGACTGGTCCACTGAAGCTTTCTTT.

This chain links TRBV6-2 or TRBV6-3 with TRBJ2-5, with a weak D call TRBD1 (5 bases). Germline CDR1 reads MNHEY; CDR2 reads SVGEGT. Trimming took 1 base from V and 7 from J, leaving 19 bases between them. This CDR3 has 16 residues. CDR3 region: CASSYWWQGTTSTQYF. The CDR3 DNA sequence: TGTGCCAGCAGTTACTGGTGGCAGGGAACTACGTCGACCCAGTACTTC.

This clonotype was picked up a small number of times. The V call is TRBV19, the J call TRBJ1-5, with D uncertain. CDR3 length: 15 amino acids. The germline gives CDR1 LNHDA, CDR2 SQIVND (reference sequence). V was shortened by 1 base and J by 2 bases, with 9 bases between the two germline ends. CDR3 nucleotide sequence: TGTGCCAGTAGTATAGTGCGGGAACGCAATCAGCCCCAGCATTTT. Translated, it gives CASSIVRERNQPQHF.